These T cell receptor beta chains were read from a single sample in a study of identical twins. In TCRdb, the 5' RACE reads were re-called with MiXCR into one record per CDR3 protein. The sample lists about 570,000 distinct CDR3 sequences, 9.6% occurring once. The data were also submitted as part of a second study, on yellow fever vaccine responses in identical twins.

The sample was PBMCs. These receptors were obtained from a woman between 18 and 29 years old in good health. Each CDR3 is given with its conserved first and last residue. D genes are given only for firm matches. Clone size, where shown, is once, few, many, or a class for clones that have expanded.

>many|TRBJ1-1|TRBV6-2/TRBV6-3|-
TGTGCCAGCAGTCTGGGAGGGAAGGACACTGAAGCTTTCTTT
CASSLGGKDTEAFF
>-|TRBJ2-7|TRBV6-1|TRBD1
TGTGCCAGCAGTCCCCGGACAGGGGACTCCTACGAGCAGTACTTC
CASSPRTGDSYEQYF
>-|TRBJ2-5|TRBV14|TRBD2
TGTGCCAGCAGCCACTCGCGGGGGTCGCAAGAGACCCAGTACTTC
CASSHSRGSQETQYF
>-|TRBJ2-1|TRBV11-1|-
TGTGCCAGCAGCTCCGTTTTTCGGACCAGCGGTATACGGCTTGAGCAGTTCTTC
CASSSVFRTSGIRLEQFF
>-|TRBJ1-3|TRBV29-1|-
TGCAGCGCCACAGGGTGGGGAGACTCTGGAAACACCATATATTTT
CSATGWGDSGNTIYF
>-|TRBJ2-1|TRBV5-1|TRBD2
TGCGCCAGCAGCTTCGGGGCGGGGGCCTACAATGAGCAGTTCTTC
CASSFGAGAYNEQFF
>-|TRBJ2-3|TRBV7-2|TRBD2
TGTGCCAGCAGCCTGGGACTAGCGGGAGCCGGAGATACGCAGTATTTT
CASSLGLAGAGDTQYF
>-|TRBJ2-2|TRBV29-1|-
TGCAGCGTTGCAGGGGACGTCACCGGGGAGCTGTTTTTT
CSVAGDVTGELFF
>many|TRBJ2-7|TRBV27|TRBD1
TGTGCCAGCAGTCCCAGGGGGAGCGGCTACGAGCAGTACTTC
CASSPRGSGYEQYF
>many|TRBJ2-7|TRBV28|-
TGTGCCAGTGGGCAGGGATACGAGCAGTACTTC
CASGQGYEQYF
>-|TRBJ2-2|TRBV2|TRBD2
TGTGCCAGCACCCCAAGGAGCGGGACTATCAACACCGGGGAGCTGTTTTTT
CASTPRSGTINTGELFF
>-|TRBJ1-4|TRBV10-3|TRBD1
TGTGCCATCAGTGACCTCAGGGGGGCTAATGAAAAACTGTTTTTT
CAISDLRGANEKLFF
>many|TRBJ2-3|TRBV12-3/TRBV12-4|-
TGTGCCAGCAGTTTAGACGGCTATTCGGGTACGCAGTATTTT
CASSLDGYSGTQYF
>few|TRBJ2-3|TRBV7-2|-
TGTGCCAGCAGCTTATTGCGGGCCCAGGGGACGCAGTATTTT
CASSLLRAQGTQYF
>-|TRBJ2-7|TRBV20-1|-
TGCAGTGCTAGATGGACGTCCTACGAGCAGTACTTC
CSARWTSYEQYF
>-|TRBJ2-3|TRBV5-1|TRBD2
TGCGCCAGCAGCTCAGGACTAGCGGTCTTCACAGATACGCAGTATTTT
CASSSGLAVFTDTQYF
>many|TRBJ2-5|TRBV4-3|-
TGCGCCAGCAGCCAAGACTTGGTCGAGACCCAGTACTTC
CASSQDLVETQYF
>few|TRBJ2-5|TRBV11-2|TRBD1
TGTGCCAGCAGCCCCCGACAGGGTTCAGAGACCCAGTACTTC
CASSPRQGSETQYF
>-|TRBJ1-1|TRBV4-2|TRBD1
TGTGCCAGCAGCCAAGGGGACAGCCCAATGAACACTGAAGCTTTCTTT
CASSQGDSPMNTEAFF
>-|TRBJ2-7|TRBV7-9|-
TGTGCCAGCAACCTTCTGGAGCAGGACGAGCAGTACTTC
CASNLLEQDEQYF
>few|TRBJ2-1|TRBV24-1|TRBD2
TGTGCCACCAGTTATAGTGGTAGCGGGGAATGGAATGAGCAGTTCTTC
CATSYSGSGEWNEQFF
>-|TRBJ2-1|TRBV24-1|-
TGTGCCACCAGTGATTTTTTTGGGGGGAGGTCTGAGCAGTTCTTC
CATSDFFGGRSEQFF
>many|TRBJ2-7|TRBV7-2|-
TGTGCCAGCAGCTTAGGCCAGCACTACGAGCAGTACTTC
CASSLGQHYEQYF
>-|TRBJ2-1|TRBV30|TRBD2
TGTGCCTGGGAAACCCCGGGACTAGCGAGATCCGCCTCCTACAATGAGCAGTTCTTC
CAWETPGLARSASYNEQFF
>many|TRBJ2-1|TRBV12-3/TRBV12-4|TRBD2
TGTGCCAGCAGTTTAACGGGACGTGGGACTAGCGGGGACAATGAGCAGTTCTTC
CASSLTGRGTSGDNEQFF
>many|TRBJ1-5|TRBV6-5|-
TGTGCCAGCAGTTCCCTTGACAATCAGCCCCAGCATTTT
CASSSLDNQPQHF
>few|TRBJ2-3|TRBV2|-
TGTGCCAGCAGTCCCAGTCCCGGAGATACGCAGTATTTT
CASSPSPGDTQYF
>-|TRBJ2-7|TRBV15|TRBD2
TGTGCCACCAGCCTTGGGGGGGGTAGTGCCTACGAGCAGTACTTC
CATSLGGGSAYEQYF
>few|TRBJ2-7|TRBV27|TRBD2
TGTGCCAGCAGTTTAACGATCCCCCGACTAGCGGGGAACTACGAGCAGTACTTC
CASSLTIPRLAGNYEQYF
>-|TRBJ2-3|TRBV5-1|TRBD2
TGCGCCAGCAGCTCTCCATCGACTAGCCGGGCAGATACGCAGTATTTT
CASSSPSTSRADTQYF
>-|TRBJ1-2|TRBV7-9|-
TGTGCCAGCAGCTTAGGGGAATCAAGGAACTATGGCTACACCTTC
CASSLGESRNYGYTF
>few|TRBJ2-7|TRBV23-1|TRBD1
TGCGCCAGCAGTCAATTAATACCCCGACAGGGGGAAGACGAGCAGTACTTC
CASSQLIPRQGEDEQYF
>many|TRBJ2-1|TRBV12-3/TRBV12-4|TRBD2
TGTGCCAGCAGTGGGGGGGCAGCGGGAGGTCAGGGTGAGCAGTTCTTC
CASSGGAAGGQGEQFF
>-|TRBJ2-1|TRBV6-1|TRBD1
TGTGCCAGCAGTGGGACAGGGGGGAACAATGAGCAGTTCTTC
CASSGTGGNNEQFF
>-|TRBJ2-1|TRBV6-1|-
TGTGCCAGCTGCCCTTTTCTCGGGTACGACAATGAGCAGTTCTTC
CASCPFLGYDNEQFF
>many|TRBJ2-6|TRBV11-2|-
TGTGCCAGCAGCACTTCAAGGGACCCTGGGGCCAACGTCCTGACTTTC
CASSTSRDPGANVLTF
>many|TRBJ2-7|TRBV28|-
TGTGCCAGCAGTGTCGGACCCCCGGCCTACGAGCAGTACTTC
CASSVGPPAYEQYF
>-|TRBJ1-3|TRBV4-2|-
TGTGCCAGCAGCCAAGATGTCGTCGGGCAGGGTGGTTCTGGAAACACCATATATTTT
CASSQDVVGQGGSGNTIYF